One sample yielded the 15 T cell receptor beta chains listed below, sequenced in a study of blood T cell repertoires in COVID-19. Profiled with immunoSEQ multiplex PCR; TCRdb holds only in-frame clones, not every one. This repertoire shows approximately 260,000 clones, roughly 80% found once; its top ten account for around 4.1%. Sequencing used PBMCs or T cells enriched from blood (not recorded which). These receptor sequences come from a man under 40 with acute COVID-19.

This clone was seen more than once but under ten times. The V gene is TRBV10-3, the J gene TRBJ1-1, with D hard to call. The CDR3 sequence is 16 residues long. Trimming left V 0 bases short and J 0 bases short, with 11 bases between. The germline CDR1 and CDR2 sequences are ENHRY and SYGVKD. DNA for the CDR3: TGTGCCATCAGTGAGTCGGAGGCGCTGATGAACACTGAAGCTTTCTTT. This codes for CAISESEALMNTEAFF.

The J gene is TRBJ1-1, the V gene TRBV27, with D tentatively TRBD1 (6 bases). Trimming shortened V by 6 bases and J by 1 base, and 12 bases separated the two germline ends. The CDR3 loop spans 14 amino acids. CDR1 and CDR2 (germline): MNHEY, SMNVEV (reference sequence). In nucleotides, the CDR3 is TGTGCCAGCAGCCATAGCAGGGGGAACACTGAAGCTTTCTTT. Translation gives CASSHSRGNTEAFF.

The genes are TRBV27 and TRBJ1-1; 9 bases agree with TRBD1. CDR3 length equals 15 residues. In germline, CDR1 is MNHEY, CDR2 SMNVEV (reference sequence). The J segment lost 10 bases and the V segment lost 3 bases, leaving 12 bases of the junction unmatched. CDR3 DNA: TGTGCCAGCAGTTTCTCGGACAGGGGAAGTCAGAGAGCTTTCTTT. It is translated as CASSFSDRGSQRAFF.

This clone has a single count. The chain uses TRBV5-4 and TRBJ2-5; 7 positions agree with TRBD1. Germline assignment: CDR1 SGHNT and CDR2 YYREEE (reference sequence). V gave up 4 bases and J gave up 3 bases; unmatched junction bases: 9. There are 15 residues in the CDR3. CDR3 region: CASSHRDSSKETQYF. The DNA for the CDR3 is TGTGCCAGCAGCCATAGGGACAGTTCCAAAGAGACCCAGTACTTC.

This clone was observed a single time. This chain uses TRBV2 with TRBJ2-2; perhaps TRBD2 as D (6 bases). Trimming removed 4 bases from V and 2 bases from J, with 14 bases in between. Germline loops: CDR1 SNHLY, CDR2 FYNNEI. The CDR3 is 16 amino acids. CDR3: CASSALATSNTGELFF. CDR3 DNA sequence: TGTGCCAGCAGTGCGCTAGCGACAAGTAACACCGGGGAGCTGTTTTTT. The full variable domain, in which reference TRBV2 and TRBJ2-2 provide the parts outside the CDR3, is EPEVTQTPSHQVTQMGQEVILRCVPISNHLYFYWYRQILGQKVEFLVSFYNNEISEKSEIFDDQFSVERPDGSNFTLKIRSTKLEDSAMYFCASSALATSNTGELFFGEGSRLTVL.

This chain connects TRBV6-5 to TRBJ2-5; TRBD1 might be the D (5 bases). The CDR3 contains 15 residues. Germline CDR1 is MNHEY and CDR2 is SVGAGI. V lost 4 bases and J lost 2, with 14 bases in between. Here the CDR3 DNA reads TGTGCCAGCAGTTCTTACGACAGACATCAAGAGACCCAGTACTTC. Translating it yields CASSSYDRHQETQYF.

This rearrangement joins TRBV10-1 to TRBJ2-1, with a tentative D call TRBD1 (6 bases). V was shortened by 2 bases and J by 8 bases, with 13 bases between the two germline ends. This CDR3 is 14 amino acids long. CDR1 is WNHNN, CDR2 SYGVQD, per germline (reference sequence). The CDR3 coding sequence is TGCGCCAGCAGTGAGGGTCAACAGGGCTATGAGCAGTTCTTC. This gives the protein CASSEGQQGYEQFF.

CDR3 in DNA: TGTGCCAGCAGTTTAGGGCCCCCCGGGGAGCTGTTTTTT. Amino acids: CASSLGPPGELFF. The chain joins TRBV12-3 or TRBV12-4 to TRBJ2-2; D is ambiguous. CDR3 length equals 13 residues. With 1 base removed from V and 6 bases from J, the gap between germline ends came to 6 bases.

This chain uses TRBV5-6 with TRBJ2-2; D is unclear. Germline lookup yields CDR1 SGHDT and CDR2 YYEEEE. The germline V and J ends were trimmed by 1 base and 4 bases, with 8 bases remaining between them. The CDR3 is made up of 14 amino acids. The DNA of the CDR3 is TGTGCCAGCAGCTTGTTGTCCGGCACCGGGGAGCTGTTTTTT. It translates to CASSLLSGTGELFF.

V and J are TRBV5-1 and TRBJ1-1, with 8 nucleotides matching TRBD1. The CDR3 has 14 amino acids. Germline V gene lookup returns CDR1 SGHRS and CDR2 YFSETQ. Unmatched junction bases numbered 7, after V lost 5 bases and J lost 4 bases. DNA of the CDR3: TGCGCCAGCAGGTTCTCACAGGGGGGCACTGAAGCTTTCTTT. It specifies CASRFSQGGTEAFF.

This chain joins TRBV4-1 and TRBJ1-1; the D gene is possibly TRBD1 (6 bases). This CDR3 is 14 amino acids long. Germline CDR1 MGHRA, CDR2 YSYEKL. Trimming removed 1 base from V and 6 bases from J, with 12 bases in between. The CDR3 here is CASSQVTRGAEAFF. The CDR3 bases are TGCGCCAGCAGCCAAGTTACCAGGGGAGCTGAAGCTTTCTTT.

The chain is built from TRBV6-5 and TRBJ1-2; TRBD1 matches 8 bases. With V trimmed by 2 bases and J by 8 bases, 7 bases remained unmatched. CDR3 size: 14 residues. Germline V gene data show CDR1 as MNHEY and CDR2 as SVGAGI. The CDR3 nucleotides are TGTGCCAGCAGTTACAGCACAGGGGGTCTCGGCTACACCTTC. It yields the protein CASSYSTGGLGYTF.

The CDR3 DNA reads as TGTGCCAGCAGGCCGGGACAGCACACCGGGGAGCTGTTTTTT. Translating gives CASRPGQHTGELFF. V and J are TRBV4-2 and TRBJ2-2; 7 nucleotides line up with TRBD1. The germline V gene has CDR1 LGHNA and CDR2 YNFKEQ. The junction had 4 bases not matched to a gene; V was cut back by 6 bases and J by 3 bases. This CDR3 has 14 amino acids.

This chain links TRBV7-9 with TRBJ2-1, with 13 bases fitting TRBD2. J lost 9 bases, V lost 5 bases, and 7 bases had no gene match. The CDR3 has 15 residues. Germline V gene lookup returns CDR1 SEHNR and CDR2 FQNEAQ (reference sequence). The CDR3 sequence is CASSQGTSGMGEQFF. Written as DNA, the CDR3 is TGTGCCAGCAGCCAAGGGACTAGCGGGATGGGTGAGCAGTTCTTC.

This clone was counted a few times. The chain couples TRBV7-9 to TRBJ1-3, with 7 positions matching TRBD1. The ends lost 6 bases at V and 0 bases at J; junction bases unmatched: 8. The CDR3 is 16 residues long. In germline, CDR1 is SEHNR, CDR2 FQNEAQ (reference sequence). CDR3 sequence (DNA): TGTGCCAGCAGATCCCCGGGACAGAGCTCTGGAAACACCATATATTTT. Residues: CASRSPGQSSGNTIYF.